The entry below describes one T cell receptor beta chain. The antigen remains undetermined. This table comes from immunoSEQ multiplex PCR, and its TCRdb copy is limited to in-frame clones, with some not included. The profile shows more than 65,000 clones, 75% to 90% of them singletons. The sample originates from a study of early stage breast cancer tumors. Turning to the study itself: Under 10 ER+/PR+/HER2- tumors were invasive ductal; four were invasive lobular. Average read coverage per sample was 9.5 to 10-fold. Study results and limitations: Unsorted bulk genomic DNA sequencing lacked pairing and functional marker data. Comparing each tissue with blood distinguished tumor from normal in 14 of 16 patients.

Trimming shortened V by 0 bases and J by 0 bases, and 10 bases separated the two germline ends. In germline, CDR1 is SGHDT, CDR2 YYEEEE. The CDR3 is 15 residues long. The chain has TRBV5-6 and TRBJ2-7; maybe TRBD1 (5 bases). Sequencing input: blood. The TCR was taken from a person aged 40-50 years with breast cancer. As DNA, the CDR3 is TGTGCCAGCAGCTTGGGGGGCCCGAACTCCTACGAGCAGTACTTC. Translating gives CASSLGGPNSYEQYF.